One and the same sample provided the 21 T cell receptor beta chains below, sequenced in a study of CD8+CD57+ T cells in acquired aplastic anemia. Genomic DNA, serving as template, underwent TCR beta VDJ and CDR3 profiling. TCRdb called the reads again in MiXCR, with one record for every CDR3 protein. Here the sample spans 300,000 or so distinct CDR3 sequences, around 60% being singletons. Sequenced material: sorted CD4+, CD8+, or CD8+CD57+ T cells (not recorded which) from PBMCs. The receptors were sampled from a human donor with severe aplastic anemia or a healthy control (not recorded which).

This clonotype was seen many times. The genes are TRBV7-2 and TRBJ2-1; D is uncertain. Germline V lookup: CDR1 SGHTA, CDR2 FQGNSA. The CDR3 spans 13 residues. CDR3 in DNA: TGTGCACCGATCCCCTTTAATTACAATGAGCAGTTCTTC. Protein sequence: CAPIPFNYNEQFF.

The rearrangement links TRBV7-9 to TRBJ1-3; D remains unclear. V lost 1 base to trimming and J lost 0 bases, with 10 bases between them. Germline assignment: CDR1 SEHNR and CDR2 FQNEAQ (reference sequence). The length of the CDR3 is 16 residues. CDR3: CASSLGVGNSGNTIYF. CDR3 nucleotides: TGTGCCAGCAGCTTAGGGGTGGGAAACTCTGGAAACACCATATATTTT. Using reference TRBV7-9 and TRBJ1-3 for the parts outside the CDR3, the full variable domain is DTGVSQNPRHKITKRGQNVTFRCDPISEHNRLYWYRQTLGQGPEFLTYFQNEAQLEKSRLLSDRFSAERPKGSFSTLEIQRTEQGDSAMYLCASSLGVGNSGNTIYFGEGSWLTVV.

The V call is TRBV9, the J call TRBJ1-6, with D maybe TRBD1 (5 bases). Deletions cut 5 bases from V and 11 bases from J, with 17 bases between. The CDR3 length is 14 residues. Per the germline V gene, CDR1 is SGDLS and CDR2 is YYNGEE. The CDR3 DNA is TGTGCCAGCAGTGAGGGGTTGCGGGGGGCACCCCTCCACTTT. Amino acids: CASSEGLRGAPLHF.

This chain uses TRBV19 with TRBJ2-7; 8 bases are shared with TRBD1. This CDR3 comprises 14 residues. Germline-derived CDR1 and CDR2 are LNHDA and SQIVND (reference sequence). With V trimmed by 9 bases and J by 4 bases, 11 bases remained unmatched. Here the CDR3 DNA reads TGTGCCAGCCAAGCCGGGACAGGTCTTTACGAGCAGTACTTC. This sequence encodes CASQAGTGLYEQYF.

This clonotype showed up many times. The V call is TRBV7-3, the J call TRBJ1-2; D is unresolved. CDR1 is SGHTA, CDR2 FQGTGA, per germline. The V and J ends lost 5 bases and 8 bases respectively, with 15 bases between them. The CDR3 has 13 amino acids. CDR3 sequence: CASSPRVGGGYTF. In DNA form, the CDR3 reads TGTGCCAGCAGCCCCCGTGTGGGAGGAGGCTACACCTTC.

Note on this clonotype: No conserved phenylalanine or tryptophan is present at the end of the CDR3, so a read error is the likely explanation. The DNA is left out, because the CDR3 cannot be placed on it with certainty; the CDR3 is given as TCRdb lists it. The rearrangement joins TRBV20-1 to TRBJ1-1; no DNA check was done on the table's D call, TRBD1. A total of 8 residues make up the CDR3, ends included. Looked up from germline, CDR1 is DFQATT and CDR2 is SNEGSKA (reference sequence). The CDR3 region is CSASHGDG.

This clonotype was picked up a small number of times. It may be a read error: a sequence one base away is much more abundant. V is TRBV13 and J is TRBJ2-7; 9 bases fit TRBD1. This CDR3 comprises 17 residues. V shed 4 bases, J shed 3 bases, and the junction held 13 bases outside the gene matches. Germline values: CDR1 PRHDT, CDR2 FYEKMQ (reference sequence). The CDR3 loop is CASSWGQGKSSFYEQYF. Written as DNA, the CDR3 is TGTGCCAGCAGCTGGGGACAGGGAAAATCAAGCTTCTACGAGCAGTACTTC.

Notes on this clonotype: The germline gene is not matched at one end of the junction; a read error may be the cause. The chain joins TRBV19 to TRBJ2-5; D is unresolved. Germline CDR1 and CDR2: LNHDA and SQIVND (reference sequence). The CDR3 is made up of 14 amino acids. The CDR3 nucleotides read TGTGCCAGTAGTACAGCAGTCTTCCAAGAGACCCAATACTTC. Translation gives CASSTAVFQETQYF.

The V call is TRBV7-9, the J call TRBJ2-3, with a tentative D call TRBD1 (6 bases). The V gene lost 3 bases and the J gene lost 3 bases, with 7 bases spanning the gap. The CDR3 consists of 13 residues. The germline gives CDR1 SEHNR, CDR2 FQNEAQ (reference sequence). Written as DNA, the CDR3 is TGTGCCAGCAGCTTTGGGACAACAGATACGCAGTATTTT. This translates into CASSFGTTDTQYF. The whole variable domain, filled in from reference TRBV7-9 and TRBJ2-3, reads DTGVSQNPRHKITKRGQNVTFRCDPISEHNRLYWYRQTLGQGPEFLTYFQNEAQLEKSRLLSDRFSAERPKGSFSTLEIQRTEQGDSAMYLCASSFGTTDTQYFGPGTRLTVL.

The chain links TRBV24-1 to TRBJ1-1, with TRBD1 matching over 8 bases. The CDR3 consists of 15 residues. Germline V gene data show CDR1 as KGHDR and CDR2 as SFDVKD. Trimming at V came to 7 bases and at J to 0 bases, leaving 6 bases not matched to a gene. DNA for the CDR3: TGTGCCACCAGGAACAGGGGGAACGTGAACACTGAAGCTTTCTTT. Translation: CATRNRGNVNTEAFF.

This clonotype was found many times. This rearrangement joins TRBV19 to TRBJ2-2, with TRBD1 matching 10 bases. J was trimmed by 4 bases and V by 6 bases; bases with no gene match: 2. The CDR3 extends over 14 amino acids. From germline, CDR1 is LNHDA and CDR2 SQIVND (reference sequence). CDR3 sequence: CASRGQGSTGELFF. CDR3 DNA: TGTGCCAGTAGGGGACAGGGGAGCACCGGGGAGCTGTTTTTT.

The chain carries TRBV20-1 and TRBJ2-1; the D gene is possibly TRBD1 (6 bases). V lost 1 base and J 5 bases, leaving 15 bases between the germline ends. Germline V gene sequence: CDR1 DFQATT, CDR2 SNEGSKA (reference sequence). CDR3 length equals 15 residues. CDR3 nucleotides: TGCAGTGCTAGAGCACCCGGGACAAGCAACAATGAGCAGTTCTTC. Protein sequence: CSARAPGTSNNEQFF.

Here the CDR3 reads CARDQTGGDGYTF. The CDR3 DNA follows: TGTGCTAGAGATCAAACAGGGGGAGATGGCTACACCTTC. V is TRBV2 and J is TRBJ1-2; 8 nucleotides line up with TRBD1. This CDR3 has 13 residues. Germline-derived CDR1 and CDR2 are SNHLY and FYNNEI.

On this clonotype itself: In this CDR3 the conserved last residue, phenylalanine or tryptophan, is missing, so a read error is likely. J is TRBJ1-2 and V is TRBV10-3; 7 nucleotides line up with TRBD1. The CDR3 consists of 13 residues. Per germline, CDR1 ENHRY and CDR2 SYGVKD. The CDR3 sequence is CAIGDGQVYGYTL. The CDR3 bases are TGTGCCATCGGTGACGGACAGGTCTATGGCTACACCCTC.

The rearrangement uses TRBV12-3 or TRBV12-4 and TRBJ1-2; tentatively, D is TRBD1 (5 bases). V shed 6 bases and J shed 4 bases, with 15 bases lying between them. This CDR3 has 14 residues. The CDR3 region has the DNA TGTGCCAGCAGCCAACACCAGGGACTCTATGGCTACACCTTC. Amino acid sequence: CASSQHQGLYGYTF.

This clonotype came up a few times. V usage is TRBV7-9 and J usage is TRBJ2-1; D remains unclear. There are 13 residues in the CDR3. V was cut by 9 bases and J by 6 bases, with 15 bases left in between. The germline V gene encodes CDR1 SEHNR and CDR2 FQNEAQ (reference sequence). The CDR3 loop is CASQSASINEQFF. The CDR3 nucleotides are TGTGCCAGTCAAAGCGCGTCAATCAATGAGCAGTTCTTC. Complete variable domain (other parts from reference TRBV7-9 and TRBJ2-1): DTGVSQNPRHKITKRGQNVTFRCDPISEHNRLYWYRQTLGQGPEFLTYFQNEAQLEKSRLLSDRFSAERPKGSFSTLEIQRTEQGDSAMYLCASQSASINEQFFGPGTRLTVL.

A word on this clonotype: A much larger clonotype is one base distant, so this may be a read error. Since the CDR3 does not end with the conserved phenylalanine or tryptophan, this likely comes from a read error. The genes are TRBV6-6 and TRBJ2-4; 8 nucleotides line up with TRBD1. The CDR3 loop spans 17 amino acids. After removal of 4 bases from V and 1 base from J, the junction contained 9 bases not matched to a gene. Germline CDR1 reads MNHNY; CDR2 reads SVGAGI (reference sequence). The CDR3 loop is CASSSPGGPRAKNIQYL. The CDR3 nucleotides read TGTGCCAGCAGTTCACCAGGGGGCCCCAGGGCCAAAAACATTCAGTACCTC.

The CDR3 loop reads CASSPFAGAPNEQFF. The DNA for the CDR3 is TGTGCCAGCAGTCCCTTTGCGGGAGCTCCCAATGAGCAGTTCTTC. This chain connects TRBV27 to TRBJ2-1; 7 nucleotides match TRBD2. V was clipped by 5 bases and J by 6 bases; unmatched bases: 10. The germline CDR1 and CDR2 sequences are MNHEY and SMNVEV (reference sequence). The CDR3 totals 15 residues.

Details on this clonotype: A much more abundant neighbour one base away suggests this may be a read error. The chain combines TRBV5-1 with TRBJ2-5; D ambiguous. The germline gives CDR1 SGHRS, CDR2 YFSETQ. The CDR3 runs to 13 residues. V was trimmed by 1 base and J by 5 bases, leaving 9 bases between them. CDR3 amino acids: CASSLRVSETQYF. The CDR3, as DNA: TGCGCCAGCAGCTTGAGGGTGAGTGAGACCCAGTACTTC.

The rearrangement links TRBV12-3 or TRBV12-4 to TRBJ2-5; perhaps D is TRBD1 or TRBD2 (6 bases each). V was shortened by 3 bases and J by 5 bases, with 19 bases between the two germline ends. The CDR3 loop spans 16 amino acids. CDR3: CASSLVRRDMGETQYF. The DNA for the CDR3 is TGTGCCAGCAGTTTGGTACGGCGGGACATGGGCGAGACCCAGTACTTC.

The chain recombines TRBV7-9 with TRBJ1-1; D remains unclear. The CDR3 has 14 residues. V was shortened by 6 bases and J by 4 bases, with 15 bases between the two germline ends. Germline CDR1 SEHNR, CDR2 FQNEAQ (reference sequence). As DNA, the CDR3 is TGTGCCAGCAGGGGTGAAGTTTGGGGCACTGAAGCTTTCTTT. Translating gives CASRGEVWGTEAFF.